The clone carrying this TCR beta chain was seen more than once but under ten times. TCRdb independently ran MiXCR on the 5' RACE reads; one entry per CDR3 protein. The sample carries a few hundred thousand distinct CDR3 sequences, over 3.5% recorded once. The sample is drawn from a study of T cells after yellow fever vaccination. Germline V CDR1 and CDR2: WNHNN, SYGVQD (reference sequence). This CDR3 has 15 amino acids. V dropped 3 bases and J dropped 0 bases, with 10 bases sitting between them. The clonotype originates from a man aged 18 to 30 who received the YFV17D yellow fever vaccine. The input for sequencing was PBMCs, taken 5 days after the yellow fever booster vaccination. The chain employs TRBV10-1 and TRBJ2-3, with D tentatively TRBD1 (5 bases). The CDR3 nucleotides are TGCGCCAGCAGTGAAACCGACAGTAGCACAGATACGCAGTATTTT. This sequence encodes CASSETDSSTDTQYF.